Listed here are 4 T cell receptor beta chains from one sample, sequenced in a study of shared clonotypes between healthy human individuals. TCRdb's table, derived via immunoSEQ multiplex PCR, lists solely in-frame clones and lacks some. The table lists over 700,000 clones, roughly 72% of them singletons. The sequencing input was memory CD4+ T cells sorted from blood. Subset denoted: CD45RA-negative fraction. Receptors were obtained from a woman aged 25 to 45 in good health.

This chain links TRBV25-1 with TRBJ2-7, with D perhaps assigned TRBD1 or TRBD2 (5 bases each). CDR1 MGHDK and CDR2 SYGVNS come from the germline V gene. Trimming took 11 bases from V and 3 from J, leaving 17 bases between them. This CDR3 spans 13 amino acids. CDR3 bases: TGTGCCTCTCGGGACGCCAACCTCTACGAGCAGTACTTC. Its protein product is CASRDANLYEQYF.

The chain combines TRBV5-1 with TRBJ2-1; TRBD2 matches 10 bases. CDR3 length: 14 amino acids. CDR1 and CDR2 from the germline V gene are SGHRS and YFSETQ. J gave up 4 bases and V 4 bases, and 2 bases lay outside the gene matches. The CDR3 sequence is CASSPTSGYNEQFF. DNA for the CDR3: TGCGCCAGCAGCCCGACTAGCGGGTACAATGAGCAGTTCTTC.

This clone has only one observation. Written as DNA, the CDR3 is TGTGCCAGCAGCCCCGCTCTTCGGATAAACGAGCAGTACTTC. As protein: CASSPALRINEQYF. The V call is TRBV7-2, the J call TRBJ2-7; D is undetermined. CDR1 is SGHTA and CDR2 is FQGNSA in the germline V gene. This CDR3 contains 14 residues. V shed 5 bases and J shed 5 bases, with 16 bases lying between them.

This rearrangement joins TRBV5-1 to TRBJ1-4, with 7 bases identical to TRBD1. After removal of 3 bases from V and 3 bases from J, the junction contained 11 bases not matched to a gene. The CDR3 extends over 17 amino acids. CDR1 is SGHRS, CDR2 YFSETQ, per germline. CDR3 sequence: CASSSRLGGASNEKLFF. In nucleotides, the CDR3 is TGCGCCAGCAGCTCTCGACTAGGGGGCGCGTCTAATGAAAAACTGTTTTTT.